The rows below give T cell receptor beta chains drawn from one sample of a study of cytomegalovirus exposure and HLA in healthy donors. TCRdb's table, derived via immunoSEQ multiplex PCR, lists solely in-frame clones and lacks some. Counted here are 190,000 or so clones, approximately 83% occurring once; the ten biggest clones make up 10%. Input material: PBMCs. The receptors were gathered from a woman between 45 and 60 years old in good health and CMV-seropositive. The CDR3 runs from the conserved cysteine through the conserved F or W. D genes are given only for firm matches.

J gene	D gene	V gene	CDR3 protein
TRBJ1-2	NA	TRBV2	CASSDPAGSAISAYGYTF
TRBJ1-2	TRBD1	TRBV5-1	CASSSIFGQGERGYTF
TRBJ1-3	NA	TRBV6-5	CASRPSGFGNTIYF
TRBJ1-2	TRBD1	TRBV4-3	CASSQGDRGTGVGYTF
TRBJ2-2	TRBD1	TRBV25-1	CASRSPGTGSAGELFF
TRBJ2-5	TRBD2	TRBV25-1	CASSDPSGGAGETQYF
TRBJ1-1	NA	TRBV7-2	CASRIDQAHAFF
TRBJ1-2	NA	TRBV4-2	CASSQDRGSNYGYTF
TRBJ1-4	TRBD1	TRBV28	CASSAGGRRAFF
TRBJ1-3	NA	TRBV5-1	CASSPSTGPSGNTIYF
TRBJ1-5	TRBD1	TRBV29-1	CSVESGTVGQPQHF
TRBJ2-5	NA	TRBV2	CASSNRYQETQYF
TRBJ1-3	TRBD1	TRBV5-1	CASSPTGADSGNTIYF
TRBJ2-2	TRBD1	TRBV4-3	CASSQDPGQGNTGELFF
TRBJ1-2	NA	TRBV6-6	CASRPDSANYGYTF
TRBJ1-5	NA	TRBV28	CASQERRIGLGGNQPQHF
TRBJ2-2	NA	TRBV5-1	CASSLSAGDTGELFF
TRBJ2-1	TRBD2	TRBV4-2	CASSQALAGGGKGQFF
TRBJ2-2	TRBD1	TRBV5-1	CASSLVQGDTGELFF
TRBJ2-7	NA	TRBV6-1	CATRSRDTTYEQYF
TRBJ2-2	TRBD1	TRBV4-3	CASSGQAKTGELFF
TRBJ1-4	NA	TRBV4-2	CASSQDLEEKLFF
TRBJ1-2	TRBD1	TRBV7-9	CASSLRAGTGGLYGYTF
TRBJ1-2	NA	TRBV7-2	CASRDTNYRGYTF
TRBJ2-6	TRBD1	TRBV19	CASSTGGFSGANVLTF
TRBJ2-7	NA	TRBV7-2	CASSSSAGGIYYEQYF
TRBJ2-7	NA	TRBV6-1	CASSGTETYEQYF
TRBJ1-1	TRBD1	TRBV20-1	CSTKTGVIAFF
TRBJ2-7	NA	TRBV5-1	CASSLSGGLSYEQYF
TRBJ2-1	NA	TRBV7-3	CASSPQRGHEQFF
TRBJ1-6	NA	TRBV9	CASSVAYNSPLHF
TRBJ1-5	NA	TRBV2	CASSGAGAYSNQPQHF
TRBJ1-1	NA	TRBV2	CASSEAQRAFF
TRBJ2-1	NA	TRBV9	CASSATGGPVYNEQFF
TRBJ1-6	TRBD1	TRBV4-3	CASGRGIENSPLHF
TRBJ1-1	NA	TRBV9	CASSPPGAVNTEAFF
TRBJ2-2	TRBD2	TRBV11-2	CASSLGRGVGELFF
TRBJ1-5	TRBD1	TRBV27	CASSLSARGLVQPQHF
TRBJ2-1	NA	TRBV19	CASSTRRLGNEQFF
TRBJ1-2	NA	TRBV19	CASSKGDLGHGYTF
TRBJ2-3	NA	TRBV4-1	CASSPPVLGGEDTQYF
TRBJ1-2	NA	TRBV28	CASSFRNREYGYTF